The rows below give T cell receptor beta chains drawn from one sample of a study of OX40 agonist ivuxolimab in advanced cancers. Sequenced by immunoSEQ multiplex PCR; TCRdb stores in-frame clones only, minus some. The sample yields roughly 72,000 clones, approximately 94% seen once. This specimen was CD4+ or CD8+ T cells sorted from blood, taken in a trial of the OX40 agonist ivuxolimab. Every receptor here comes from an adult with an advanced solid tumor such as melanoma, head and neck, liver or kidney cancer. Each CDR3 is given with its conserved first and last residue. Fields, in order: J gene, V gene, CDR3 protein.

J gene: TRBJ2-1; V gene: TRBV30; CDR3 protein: CAWSTPAGPNDNEQFF
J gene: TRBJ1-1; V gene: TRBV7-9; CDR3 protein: CASSFSNGEAFF
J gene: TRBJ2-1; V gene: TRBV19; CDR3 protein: CASNFYNDEQFF
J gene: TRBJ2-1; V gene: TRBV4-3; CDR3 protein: CASSQEPETDSYNEQFF
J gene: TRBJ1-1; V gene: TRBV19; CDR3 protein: CASSINGQGSTEAFF
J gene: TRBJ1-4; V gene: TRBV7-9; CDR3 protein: CASSIGTGDEKLFF
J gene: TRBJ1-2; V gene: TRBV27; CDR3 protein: CASSPGQENYGYTF
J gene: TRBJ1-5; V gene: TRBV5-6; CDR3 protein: CASSLQGSNQPQHF
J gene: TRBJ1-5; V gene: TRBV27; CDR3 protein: CASSLYPGVYQPQHF
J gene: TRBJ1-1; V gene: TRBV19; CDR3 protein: CASSIGYPNTEAFF
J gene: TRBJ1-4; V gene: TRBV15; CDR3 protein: CATSAPTRGEKLFF
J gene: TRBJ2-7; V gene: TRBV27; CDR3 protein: CASSLGLAYEQYF
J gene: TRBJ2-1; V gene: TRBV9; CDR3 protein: CASSLGLAGLGEQFF
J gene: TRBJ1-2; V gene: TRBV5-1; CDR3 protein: CASSRETTGSGYTF
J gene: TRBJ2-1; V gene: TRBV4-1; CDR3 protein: CASSLRNDRGNPIYNEQFF
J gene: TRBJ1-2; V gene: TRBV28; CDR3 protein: CASRLPTGQGDYGYTF
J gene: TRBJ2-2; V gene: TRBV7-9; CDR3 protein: CASSFDARELFF
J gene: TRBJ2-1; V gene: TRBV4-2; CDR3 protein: CASSQASGSAEQFF
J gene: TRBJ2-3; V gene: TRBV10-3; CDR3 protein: CAISETGGAGTDTQYF
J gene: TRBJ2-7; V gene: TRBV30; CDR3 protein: CAWISHGVSYEQYF
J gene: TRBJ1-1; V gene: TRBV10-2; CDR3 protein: CASSEGVTEAFF
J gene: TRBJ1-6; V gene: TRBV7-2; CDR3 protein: CASSSHGPRYNSPLHF
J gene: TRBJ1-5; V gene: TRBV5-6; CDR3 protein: CASSLGTQPQHF
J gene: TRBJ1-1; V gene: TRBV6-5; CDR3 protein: CASRFGGRAFF
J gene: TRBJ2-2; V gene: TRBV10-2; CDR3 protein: CASAPPWFANTGELFF
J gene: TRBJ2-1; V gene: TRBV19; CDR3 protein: CASSMGTSGYNEQFF
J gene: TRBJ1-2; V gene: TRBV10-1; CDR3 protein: CASSESGPYGYTF
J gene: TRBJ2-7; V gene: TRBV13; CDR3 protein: CASSSAGRGGNIF
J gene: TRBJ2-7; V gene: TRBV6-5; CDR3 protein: CASSYVPGYEQYF
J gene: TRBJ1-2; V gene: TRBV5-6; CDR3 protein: CASSPATDSRLRGYTF
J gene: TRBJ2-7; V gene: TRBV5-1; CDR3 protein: CASSLSRQGGYEQYF
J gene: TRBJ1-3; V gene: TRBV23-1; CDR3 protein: CASRRFDVGGHANTIYF
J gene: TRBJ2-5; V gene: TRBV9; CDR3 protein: CASSVGLAGETQYF
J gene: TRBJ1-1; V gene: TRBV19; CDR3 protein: CASSISSGTEAFF
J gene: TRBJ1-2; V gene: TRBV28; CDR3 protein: CASRNQGRWDYGYTF
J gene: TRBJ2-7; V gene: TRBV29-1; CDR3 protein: CSVEETDGYEQYF
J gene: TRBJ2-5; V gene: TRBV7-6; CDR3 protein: CASSHGGGPETQYF
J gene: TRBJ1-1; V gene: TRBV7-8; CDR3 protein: CASSPTGGGTNTEAFF
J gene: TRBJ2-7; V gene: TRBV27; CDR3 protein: CASSPRQGTYEQYF
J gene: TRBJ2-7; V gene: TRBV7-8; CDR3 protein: CASSLRWGVEQYF
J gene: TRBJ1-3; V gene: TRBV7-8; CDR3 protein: CASSQAGFSGNTIYF
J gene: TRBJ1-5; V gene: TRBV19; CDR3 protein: CASGRPGTILPLNQPQHF
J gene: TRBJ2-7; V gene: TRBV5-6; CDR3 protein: CASSSDNYYEQYF
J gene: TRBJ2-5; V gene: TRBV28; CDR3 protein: CASTPSGRGDQETQYF
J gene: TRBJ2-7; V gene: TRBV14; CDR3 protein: CASSPSAGNPYEQYF
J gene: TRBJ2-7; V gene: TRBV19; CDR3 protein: CASMSFSSYEQYF
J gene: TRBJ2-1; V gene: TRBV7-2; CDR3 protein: CASSLNRDRNNEQFF
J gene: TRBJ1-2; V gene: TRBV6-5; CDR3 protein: CASSHQDRANYGYTF
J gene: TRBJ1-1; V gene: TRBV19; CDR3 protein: CASSIPGQGVNTEAFF
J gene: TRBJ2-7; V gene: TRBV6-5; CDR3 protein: CASSYIGQGTIEQYF
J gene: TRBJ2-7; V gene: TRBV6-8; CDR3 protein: CASSYSNRAGGDYEQYF
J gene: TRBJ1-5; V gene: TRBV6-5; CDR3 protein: CASSYGDREHF
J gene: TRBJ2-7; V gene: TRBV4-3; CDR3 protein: CASSPGQGIYEQYF